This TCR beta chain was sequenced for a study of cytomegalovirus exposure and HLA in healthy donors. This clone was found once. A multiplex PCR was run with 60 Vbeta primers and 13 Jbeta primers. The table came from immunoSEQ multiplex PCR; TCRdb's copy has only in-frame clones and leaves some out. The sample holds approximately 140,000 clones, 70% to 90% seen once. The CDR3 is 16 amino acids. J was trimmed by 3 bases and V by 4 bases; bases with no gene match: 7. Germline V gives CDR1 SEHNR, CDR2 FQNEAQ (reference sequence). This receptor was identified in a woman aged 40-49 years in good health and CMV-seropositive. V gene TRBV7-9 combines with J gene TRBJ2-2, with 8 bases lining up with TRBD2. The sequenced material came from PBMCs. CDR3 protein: CASSSREGGDTGELFF. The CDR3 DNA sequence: TGTGCCAGCAGCTCCCGGGAGGGTGGGGACACCGGGGAGCTGTTTTTT.